This is a list of T cell receptor beta chains from one sample in a study of blood T cells in healthy people across ages. TCRdb re-called the 5' RACE reads through MiXCR, storing one row per CDR3 protein. The repertoire holds about 1.4 million distinct CDR3 sequences, with 59% as singletons. The specimen was blood. The source of these receptors is a man between 18 and 35 years old in good health. Both conserved end residues are part of each CDR3. D genes are given only for firm matches. Where a row states a size, it is once, few, many or the class of an expanded clone; other rows omit it.

>NA|TRBJ1-2|NA|TRBV20-1
CSPRHRAAYGYTF
TGCAGCCCACGCCACAGGGCGGCCTATGGCTACACCTTC
>NA|TRBJ2-7|NA|TRBV14
CASSLLGPWDEQYF
TGTGCCAGCAGCCTCCTGGGTCCTTGGGACGAGCAGTACTTC
>few|TRBJ2-1|TRBD2|TRBV7-2
CASSSASSGGISSYNEQFF
TGTGCCAGCAGCTCGGCCTCTAGCGGGGGGATAAGCTCCTACAATGAGCAGTTCTTC
>NA|TRBJ2-7|NA|TRBV10-3
CAISELGGSYSYEQYF
TGTGCCATCAGTGAGCTAGGGGGTTCATACTCCTACGAGCAGTACTTC
>NA|TRBJ2-1|TRBD2|TRBV10-2
CATASGEQFF
TGCGCCACTGCTAGCGGTGAGCAGTTCTTC
>NA|TRBJ1-1|NA|TRBV14
CASSQEKRNTEAFF
TGTGCCAGCAGCCAAGAAAAGAGAAACACTGAAGCTTTCTTT
>NA|TRBJ1-1|TRBD1|TRBV10-2
CASSEPAGGHTEAFF
TGCGCCAGCAGTGAGCCGGCAGGGGGCCACACTGAAGCTTTCTTT
>NA|TRBJ2-3|NA|TRBV28
CASSFKRATDTQYF
TGTGCCAGCAGTTTTAAGAGGGCGACAGATACGCAGTATTTT
>NA|TRBJ2-7|NA|TRBV20-1
CSARTESSYEQYF
TGCAGTGCTCGGACGGAGAGCTCCTACGAGCAGTACTTC
>NA|TRBJ2-7|NA|TRBV20-1
CSASRRGTYDEQYF
TGCAGTGCTAGTCGTCGCGGGACGTATGACGAGCAGTACTTC
>NA|TRBJ2-7|TRBD1|TRBV7-6
CASSPRTGSKSYEQYF
TGTGCCAGCAGCCCGAGGACAGGGAGTAAATCCTACGAGCAGTACTTC
>NA|TRBJ1-2|NA|TRBV11-2
CASSLEIAGRPLYGYTF
TGTGCCAGCAGCTTAGAAATTGCCGGCAGACCCCTCTATGGCTACACCTTC
>NA|TRBJ2-7|TRBD1|TRBV11-3
CASSPQNRGPYEQYF
TGTGCCAGCAGCCCTCAGAACAGGGGGCCCTACGAGCAGTACTTC
>NA|TRBJ2-4|NA|TRBV20-1
CSASLQLREQYF
TGCAGTGCTAGCCTTCAGCTAAGGGAGCAGTACTTC
>NA|TRBJ2-7|TRBD1|TRBV11-3
CASSRQQGYNEQYF
TGTGCCAGCAGCCGCCAACAGGGGTACAATGAGCAGTACTTC
>NA|TRBJ1-4|TRBD1|TRBV10-3
CAISDFGTGGFPWEKLFF
TGTGCCATCAGTGATTTTGGGACAGGGGGATTTCCGTGGGAAAAACTGTTTTTT
>few|TRBJ2-6|NA|TRBV7-9
CASSPSYVGPNVLTF
TGTGCCAGCAGCCCATCCTATGTGGGGCCGAACGTCCTGACTTTC
>NA|TRBJ2-3|NA|TRBV7-2
CASSLGPSDTQYF
TGTGCCAGCAGCCTTGGCCCTTCCGATACGCAGTATTTT
>once|TRBJ1-1|NA|TRBV7-2
CASSRQTGLNTEAFF
TGTGCCAGCAGCCGCCAGACAGGCTTGAACACTGAAGCTTTCTTT
>few|TRBJ1-6|TRBD1|TRBV25-1
CASSDRTGVGNSPLHF
TGTGCCAGCAGTGACCGGACAGGGGTCGGGAATTCACCCCTCCACTTT
>NA|TRBJ2-5|NA|TRBV7-9
CASSLRVGQETRYF
TGTGCCAGCAGCTTAAGAGTGGGCCAAGAGACCCGGTACTTC
>NA|TRBJ2-3|NA|TRBV3-1
CASSQDSAGTQYF
TGTGCCAGCAGCCAAGATTCGGCGGGTACGCAGTATTTT
>NA|TRBJ1-2|TRBD1|TRBV27
CASSSLSTGGNYGYTF
TGTGCCAGCAGTTCGCTATCAACAGGGGGGAACTATGGCTACACCTTC
>NA|TRBJ2-1|NA|TRBV29-1
CSVEDIQGIGSGDEQFF
TGCAGCGTTGAGGACATCCAGGGTATCGGTTCTGGGGATGAGCAGTTCTTC
>once|TRBJ1-5|TRBD1|TRBV5-1
CASSSGQGSEQPQHF
TGCGCCAGCAGCTCGGGACAGGGGTCTGAACAGCCCCAGCATTTT
>few|TRBJ1-6|NA|TRBV10-2
CASSVVSNFLHF
TGCGCCAGCAGTGTGGTCAGCAACTTCCTCCACTTT
>NA|TRBJ2-3|NA|TRBV9
CASSDRQPDTQYF
TGTGCCAGCAGCGACCGTCAACCAGATACGCAGTATTTT
>NA|TRBJ1-2|NA|TRBV10-3
CAISEGPDYGYTF
TGTGCCATCAGTGAAGGGCCTGACTATGGCTACACCTTC
>NA|TRBJ2-5|TRBD2|TRBV9
CASSVGGGLETQYF
TGTGCCAGCAGCGTCGGGGGAGGGCTAGAGACCCAGTACTTC
>NA|TRBJ2-4|TRBD2|TRBV6-6
CASSKLAALAKNIQYF
TGTGCCAGCAGCAAACTAGCGGCCTTAGCCAAAAACATTCAGTACTTC
>NA|TRBJ2-7|NA|TRBV20-1
CSARVIGPYEQYF
TGCAGTGCTAGAGTAATCGGACCCTACGAGCAGTACTTC
>NA|TRBJ2-7|NA|TRBV29-1
CSVDAGFEQYF
TGCAGCGTTGATGCGGGTTTCGAGCAGTACTTC
>NA|TRBJ2-5|NA|TRBV20-1
CSAKVRFEETQYF
TGCAGTGCTAAAGTGCGGTTCGAAGAGACCCAGTACTTC
>few|TRBJ2-3|NA|TRBV24-1
CATSHPLAYGRDTQYF
TGTGCCACCAGCCACCCTCTCGCCTACGGCCGCGATACGCAGTATTTT
>NA|TRBJ2-3|NA|TRBV15
CATSTGAGATADTQYF
TGTGCCACCAGCACCGGGGCAGGGGCTACGGCAGATACGCAGTATTTT
>NA|TRBJ1-1|TRBD1|TRBV4-2
CASSHLDRVNTEAFF
TGTGCCAGCAGCCATCTGGACAGGGTAAACACTGAAGCTTTCTTT
>NA|TRBJ1-1|TRBD1|TRBV29-1
CSVVRGLSTEAFF
TGCAGCGTTGTTAGGGGGCTGAGCACTGAAGCTTTCTTT
>few|TRBJ1-6|NA|TRBV6-4
CASRAGNSPLHF
TGTGCCAGCAGAGCGGGGAATTCACCCCTCCACTTT
>NA|TRBJ2-7|TRBD2|TRBV7-2
CASSSGLAGGAYEQYF
TGTGCCAGCAGCTCGGGACTAGCGGGCGGAGCCTACGAGCAGTACTTC
>NA|TRBJ2-7|NA|TRBV10-1
CASSEWVLGEQYF
TGCGCCAGCAGTGAGTGGGTTTTAGGCGAGCAGTACTTC
>NA|TRBJ2-1|TRBD2|TRBV14
CASSHLAGSPYNEQFF
TGTGCCAGCAGCCACCTAGCGGGCTCCCCCTACAATGAGCAGTTCTTC
>NA|TRBJ1-2|NA|TRBV20-1
CSARDLQDSRNGYTF
TGCAGTGCTAGAGATCTCCAGGACAGTAGAAATGGCTACACCTTC
>NA|TRBJ2-5|TRBD2|TRBV4-2
CASSPLGSGGASETQYF
TGTGCCAGCAGCCCCCTAGGGAGCGGGGGGGCCTCAGAGACCCAGTACTTC
>NA|TRBJ2-7|TRBD1|TRBV9
CASSPHRGQDEQYF
TGTGCCAGCAGCCCCCACAGGGGGCAGGACGAGCAGTACTTC
>NA|TRBJ2-3|TRBD1|TRBV20-1
CSAPRTGGRWDTQYF
TGCAGTGCTCCCCGGACAGGGGGCAGGTGGGATACGCAGTATTTT
>once|TRBJ2-1|TRBD2|TRBV6-6
CASSSQPGLADSNEQFF
TGTGCCAGCAGTTCCCAACCGGGACTAGCGGACAGCAATGAGCAGTTCTTC
>NA|TRBJ2-7|TRBD1|TRBV7-9
CASSSSIPGQGVYEQYF
TGTGCCAGCAGCTCCTCCATCCCGGGACAGGGGGTCTACGAGCAGTACTTC
>NA|TRBJ1-1|NA|TRBV20-1
CSALGRDTEAFF
TGCAGTGCCCTGGGGCGGGACACTGAAGCTTTCTTT
>NA|TRBJ2-5|TRBD2|TRBV20-1
CSARDRGLANYNEQYF
TGCAGTGCTAGAGATCGGGGACTAGCGAACTACAATGAGCAGTACTTC
>NA|TRBJ1-2|NA|TRBV20-1
CSARTVLDYGYTF
TGCAGTGCCCGGACAGTTTTGGACTATGGCTACACCTTC
>NA|TRBJ2-5|TRBD1|TRBV20-1
CSAKQGQKETQYF
TGCAGTGCGAAACAGGGACAGAAAGAGACCCAGTACTTC
>NA|TRBJ2-1|TRBD2|TRBV5-1
CASSRVAGSHEQFF
TGCGCCAGCAGTCGGGTAGCGGGATCCCATGAGCAGTTCTTC
>few|TRBJ2-6|NA|TRBV4-1
CASSRRLGSGSGANVLTF
TGCGCCAGCAGCCGGAGGCTAGGGTCTGGCTCTGGGGCCAACGTCCTGACTTTC
>few|TRBJ1-1|TRBD1|TRBV2
CASKGQGLVTEAFF
TGTGCCAGCAAAGGACAGGGTTTAGTCACTGAAGCTTTCTTT
>NA|TRBJ2-1|TRBD1|TRBV15
CATSRQSRGPEQFF
TGTGCCACCAGCAGACAAAGCAGGGGGCCTGAGCAGTTCTTC
>few|TRBJ1-2|NA|TRBV6-6
CASTTGINYGYTF
TGTGCCAGCACGACCGGAATTAACTATGGCTACACCTTC
>NA|TRBJ2-5|TRBD2|TRBV4-2
CASSHVTSGSSSYEQYF
TGTGCCAGCAGCCACGTGACTAGCGGGAGTTCTAGCTATGAGCAGTACTTC
>NA|TRBJ2-1|TRBD2|TRBV29-1
CSGYVLAGGYNEQFF
TGCAGCGGATACGTACTAGCGGGAGGGTACAATGAGCAGTTCTTC
>NA|TRBJ1-4|TRBD1|TRBV27
CASSVTGDFEKLFF
TGTGCCAGCAGCGTGACAGGGGACTTTGAAAAACTGTTTTTT